Following are 23 T cell receptor beta chains from one sample sequenced in a study of T cell responses to AZD1222 COVID-19 vaccine. Data came from immunoSEQ multiplex PCR; TCRdb stores just in-frame clones and leaves some out. The sample consists of 90,000 to 100,000 clones, around nine tenths of them appearing once. Material: peripheral blood, obtained 28 days after the second AZD1222 dose. These receptors were obtained from an adult who received the AZD1222 COVID-19 vaccine.

V usage is TRBV21-1 and J usage is TRBJ2-5; the DNA was not compared with TRBD1, the D call given in the table. TRBV21-1 is a pseudogene segment. The CDR3 is 16 amino acids. CDR3 DNA sequence: TGTGCCAGCAGCAAAATGGGACACCTCGTAGAAGAGACCCAGTACTTC. This sequence encodes CASSKMGHLVEETQYF.

This chain uses TRBV20-1 with TRBJ2-1, with TRBD2 as a possible D gene (7 bases). This CDR3 spans 11 amino acids. Deletions cut 2 bases from V and 9 bases from J, with 8 bases between. CDR1 is DFQATT and CDR2 is SNEGSKA in the germline V gene (reference sequence). For the CDR3, the DNA is TGCAGTGCTAGAAGGGGGGGTGAGCAGTTCTTC. Protein sequence: CSARRGGEQFF.

The V and J genes are TRBV2 and TRBJ1-1; D unresolved. Trimming stripped 4 bases from V and 3 bases from J, with 9 bases between. The CDR3 consists of 13 residues. The germline CDR1 and CDR2 sequences are SNHLY and FYNNEI. The CDR3 nucleotides read TGTGCCAGCAGTGTGGCCGGCTACACTGAAGCTTTCTTT. Protein: CASSVAGYTEAFF.

This clone was detected a few times. V and J are TRBV5-4 and TRBJ1-1; TRBD1 aligns across 8 bases. The CDR3 is made up of 14 amino acids. V gave up 5 bases and J gave up 11 bases; unmatched junction bases: 14. CDR1 SGHNT and CDR2 YYREEE come from the germline V gene (reference sequence). The DNA of the CDR3 is TGTGCCAGCAGTTCAGGGGGCCCCTTGCCTGGCGCTTTCTTT. Encoded protein: CASSSGGPLPGAFF. Full variable domain (missing parts from reference TRBV5-4 and TRBJ1-1): ETGVTQSPTHLIKTRGQQVTLRCSSQSGHNTVSWYQQALGQGPQFIFQYYREEENGRGNFPPRFSGLQFPNYSSELNVNALELDDSALYLCASSSGGPLPGAFFGQGTRLTVV.

The count of this clone is one. The V call is TRBV4-1, the J call TRBJ1-1; D may be TRBD1 (6 bases). This CDR3 region has 15 residues. The germline V and J ends were trimmed by 4 bases and 2 bases, with 14 bases remaining between them. Per germline, CDR1 MGHRA and CDR2 YSYEKL. The CDR3 DNA follows: TGCGCCAGCAGCCCACAGGGTTTCCGAAACACTGAAGCTTTCTTT. This sequence encodes CASSPQGFRNTEAFF.

The CDR3 protein is CASSPWDSPDGYTF. DNA of the CDR3: TGTGCCAGCAGCCCTTGGGACAGTCCAGATGGCTACACCTTC. The chain combines TRBV11-2 with TRBJ1-2; 7 bases line up with TRBD1. The J segment lost 6 bases and the V segment lost 5 bases, leaving 9 bases of the junction unmatched. The CDR3 is 14 amino acids. Germline assignment: CDR1 SGHAT and CDR2 FQNNGV.

This rearrangement joins TRBV28 to TRBJ2-1; 9 nucleotides line up with TRBD1. The CDR3 consists of 20 residues. J lost 0 bases, V lost 3 bases, and 15 bases had no gene match. Germline assignment: CDR1 MDHEN and CDR2 SYDVKM. The CDR3 sequence is CASSFLTGTGLESSYNEQFF. DNA for the CDR3: TGTGCCAGCAGTTTCTTAACCGGGACAGGGCTGGAGAGCTCCTACAATGAGCAGTTCTTC.

The chain carries TRBV10-3 and TRBJ1-5; TRBD1 might be the D (5 bases). Between the trimmed V and J ends, which lost 5 bases and 3 bases, there was a span of 14 bases. Looked up from germline, CDR1 is ENHRY and CDR2 is SYGVKD. This CDR3 is built from 15 residues. The CDR3, as DNA: TGTGCCATCAGTTCACGGGACGACTACAATCAGCCCCAGCATTTT. Amino acid sequence: CAISSRDDYNQPQHF.

The count of this clone is one. This chain connects TRBV5-1 to TRBJ2-5; 7 nucleotides match TRBD1. The CDR3 runs to 16 residues. Per germline, CDR1 SGHRS and CDR2 YFSETQ. With 4 bases clipped from V and 5 bases from J, the junction kept 14 bases outside the gene matches. The CDR3 nucleotides read TGCGCCAGCAGCAACATTGGGACAGCCCGTGGGGAGACCCAGTACTTC. Amino acids: CASSNIGTARGETQYF.

CDR3 sequence: CASSSGQGRSQTQYF. The CDR3, as DNA: TGTGCCAGCAGCTCCGGACAGGGAAGATCACAGACCCAGTACTTC. The rearrangement uses TRBV6-5 and TRBJ2-5; 8 nucleotides align to TRBD1. This CDR3 is 15 amino acids long. CDR1 MNHEY and CDR2 SVGAGI come from the germline V gene. J lost 6 bases, V lost 6 bases, and 12 bases had no gene match.

This chain links TRBV28 with TRBJ2-7, with 11 positions matching TRBD2. The CDR3 is made up of 17 amino acids. Germline lookup yields CDR1 MDHEN and CDR2 SYDVKM. The trim removed 3 bases at V and 3 bases at J, leaving 10 bases unmatched. CDR3 in amino acids: CASSFQLAGAGSYEQYF. In DNA, the CDR3 is TGTGCCAGCAGTTTTCAACTAGCGGGAGCGGGAAGCTACGAGCAGTACTTC. Combining the CDR3 with reference TRBV28 and TRBJ2-7 gives the whole variable domain DVKVTQSSRYLVKRTGEKVFLECVQDMDHENMFWYRQDPGLGLRLIYFSYDVKMKEKGDIPEGYSVSREKKERFSLILESASTNQTSMYLCASSFQLAGAGSYEQYFGPGTRLTVT.

The chain uses TRBV7-9 and TRBJ2-1, with D uncertain. The CDR3 is 12 residues long. Per the germline V gene, CDR1 is SEHNR and CDR2 is FQNEAQ (reference sequence). Trimming left V 2 bases short and J 9 bases short, with 8 bases between. Written as DNA, the CDR3 is TGTGCCAGCAGCTTACCCGTCCCTGAGCAGTTCTTC. This translates into CASSLPVPEQFF.

This clone was recorded once. This chain links TRBV5-1 with TRBJ2-1; D call uncertain. V was trimmed by 4 bases and J by 0 bases, leaving 11 bases between them. Germline CDR1 is SGHRS and CDR2 is YFSETQ. This CDR3 contains 15 residues. The CDR3 is CASSNTASSYNEQFF. DNA for the CDR3: TGCGCCAGCAGCAACACGGCCAGCTCCTACAATGAGCAGTTCTTC.

V and J are TRBV5-8 and TRBJ2-3; no firm D call. The CDR3 runs to 13 residues. CDR1 is SGHTS, CDR2 YDEGEE, per germline. V gave up 1 base and J gave up 6 bases, with 9 bases separating them. The CDR3: CASSLSSSDTQYF. CDR3 sequence (DNA): TGTGCCAGCAGCTTGTCGTCGTCGGATACGCAGTATTTT.

The chain combines TRBV18 with TRBJ2-6; D is undetermined. The CDR3 has 14 residues. CDR1 is KGHSH, CDR2 LQKENI, per germline. V lost 2 bases to trimming and J lost 3 bases, with 5 bases between them. The CDR3 bases are TGTGCCAGCTCACCAGGGGATGGGGCCAACGTCCTGACTTTC. Residues: CASSPGDGANVLTF.

V is TRBV11-2 and J is TRBJ2-7, with D tentatively TRBD2 (6 bases). V lost 5 bases to trimming and J lost 0 bases, with 11 bases between them. Germline V gene lookup returns CDR1 SGHAT and CDR2 FQNNGV. The CDR3 spans 14 residues. In nucleotides, the CDR3 is TGTGCCAGCAGCGTTAGCGGAAACTCCTACGAGCAGTACTTC. It translates to CASSVSGNSYEQYF.

The CDR3, as DNA: TGCGCCAGCAGCTTGGCCATGAGCAGGGGGACACTTAACTACGAGCAGTACTTC. Translation: CASSLAMSRGTLNYEQYF. The chain links TRBV5-1 to TRBJ2-7, with TRBD1 matching 7 bases. The trim removed 0 bases at V and 3 bases at J, leaving 15 bases unmatched. CDR1 is SGHRS, CDR2 YFSETQ, per germline. This CDR3 region has 18 residues.

This chain joins TRBV19 and TRBJ1-1; no firm D call. This CDR3 region has 11 residues. From germline, CDR1 is LNHDA and CDR2 SQIVND (reference sequence). The ends were cut back, 3 bases at V and 7 bases at J, with 6 bases in the middle. The CDR3 spells CASSIRLEAFF. CDR3 sequence (DNA): TGTGCCAGTAGTATTCGGCTTGAAGCTTTCTTT.

The V call is TRBV6-5, the J call TRBJ1-4, with D unclear. Trimming stripped 5 bases from V and 4 bases from J, with 14 bases between. Germline CDR1 reads MNHEY; CDR2 reads SVGAGI. This CDR3 has 15 residues. CDR3 bases: TGTGCCAGCAGTCCCGGGTCAGCGATTAATGAAAAACTGTTTTTT. Protein product: CASSPGSAINEKLFF.

The chain employs TRBV5-1 and TRBJ2-7, with a possible D match to TRBD2 (5 bases). The ends were cut back, 0 bases at V and 2 bases at J, with 9 bases in the middle. The germline gives CDR1 SGHRS, CDR2 YFSETQ. This CDR3 comprises 14 residues. The CDR3 protein is CASSLDGKPYEQYF. CDR3 bases: TGCGCCAGCAGCTTGGACGGGAAACCCTACGAGCAGTACTTC.

The J gene is TRBJ1-1, the V gene TRBV10-3; D gene ambiguous. The CDR3 extends over 11 amino acids. CDR1 is ENHRY, CDR2 SYGVKD, per germline. Trimming left V 6 bases short and J 2 bases short, with 4 bases between. Here the CDR3 reads CAIRDNTEAFF. The CDR3 coding sequence is TGTGCCATCAGGGATAACACTGAAGCTTTCTTT.

V is TRBV3-1 (or the pseudogene TRBV3-2) and J is TRBJ2-5; 7 bases match TRBD1. The J segment lost 2 bases and the V segment lost 4 bases, leaving 7 bases of the junction unmatched. This CDR3 contains 15 residues. Per germline, CDR1 LGHDT and CDR2 YNNKEL (reference sequence). DNA for the CDR3: TGTGCCAGCAGCCCTGGGACAGTAGATCAAGAGACCCAGTACTTC. Translated: CASSPGTVDQETQYF.

The chain carries TRBV28 and TRBJ1-2, with 7 bases that match TRBD1. Unmatched junction bases numbered 3, after V lost 10 bases and J lost 4 bases. The germline CDR1 and CDR2 sequences are MDHEN and SYDVKM. This CDR3 comprises 11 residues. CDR3 residues: CATRTGYGYTF. CDR3 DNA: TGTGCCACCCGGACAGGCTATGGCTACACCTTC.